One sample yielded the 5 T cell receptor beta chains listed below, sequenced in a study of cytomegalovirus exposure and HLA in healthy donors. The PCR was carried out with 60 Vbeta primers and 13 Jbeta primers. Sequencing was performed with immunoSEQ multiplex PCR; in TCRdb, only in-frame clones are kept and a portion is missing. The data contain over 85,000 clones, about 70% of them singletons. What was sequenced was PBMCs. These receptor sequences come from a man younger than 45 in good health and CMV-seronegative.

This clone was seen a single time. The V call is TRBV30, the J call TRBJ1-1; 10 bases line up with TRBD1. In germline, CDR1 is GTSNPN, CDR2 SVGIG (reference sequence). V dropped 5 bases and J dropped 4; count of bases not matched to a gene: 10. This CDR3 spans 15 amino acids. The CDR3: CAWLSRDRGTTEAFF. CDR3 DNA: TGTGCCTGGCTGAGCCGGGACAGGGGAACCACTGAAGCTTTCTTT.

V usage is TRBV4-3 and J usage is TRBJ2-7; 9 bases are a match to TRBD1. V trimming: 2 bases; J trimming: 4 bases; junction bases outside the gene matches: 6. The CDR3 consists of 15 residues. Germline V gene data show CDR1 as LGHNA and CDR2 as YSLEER. The DNA of the CDR3 is TGCGCCAGCAGCCAATCCAGACAGGGGGGGTACGAGCAGTACTTC. Protein sequence: CASSQSRQGGYEQYF.

V and J are TRBV7-9 and TRBJ2-2, with a possible D match to TRBD1 (6 bases). From germline, CDR1 is SEHNR and CDR2 FQNEAQ (reference sequence). V was pared by 3 bases and J by 3 bases, with 11 bases between. The CDR3 length is 15 residues. The CDR3 nucleotides read TGTGCCAGCAGCTTCCGCGAGGGGGACACCGGGGAGCTGTTTTTT. It translates to CASSFREGDTGELFF.

The rearrangement joins TRBV7-3 to TRBJ1-1; 9 bases match TRBD1. The CDR3 extends over 13 amino acids. V lost 3 bases to trimming and J lost 11 bases; unmatched junction nucleotides: 7. Germline V gives CDR1 SGHTA, CDR2 FQGTGA. The CDR3 loop is CASSLNTGGLAFF. CDR3 coding DNA: TGTGCCAGCAGCTTGAACACAGGGGGCCTGGCTTTCTTT.

The V and J genes are TRBV30 and TRBJ1-2, with D tentatively TRBD1 (5 bases). The V end was cut by 3 bases, the J end by 8 bases, with 13 bases between. The germline gives CDR1 GTSNPN, CDR2 SVGIG (reference sequence). The CDR3 is 12 amino acids. The CDR3 region is CAWSQGSLGYTF. CDR3 nucleotides: TGTGCCTGGAGCCAGGGATCGTTAGGCTACACCTTC.